The entry below describes one T cell receptor (beta chain). The data derive from a study of Ad26.COV2.S vaccination and SARS-CoV-2 variants. About the study: Donor joined the COV1001 Ad26.COV2.S trial arm. Ad26.COV2.S was injected intramuscularly once or twice, 56 days apart.

The trim removed 0 bases at V and 3 bases at J, leaving 12 bases unmatched. Germline CDR1 LGHDT, CDR2 YNNKEL (reference sequence). The CDR3 is 19 amino acids. TCRdb's table, derived via immunoSEQ multiplex PCR, lists solely in-frame clones and lacks some. Seen here are about 350,000 clones, around 89% observed once, and the top ten hold approximately 5%. Treatment indicated: roughly 19 received Ad26.COV2.S at low or high dose, single or two shots; 5 received placebo; per-sample allocation not given. The samples were gathered on day 63 after the first injection of vaccine or placebo. This TCR was sampled from a person aged 18-65 years who received the Ad26.COV2.S COVID-19 vaccine or a placebo. The chain couples TRBV3-1 (or the pseudogene TRBV3-2) to TRBJ2-1; 9 bases fit TRBD2. Sample: peripheral blood, taken in a trial of Ad26.COV2.S vaccine versus placebo. Written as DNA, the CDR3 is TGTGCCAGCAGCCAAGATCTGGCGACTAGCGGACTCATCTACAATGAGCAGTTCTTC. Amino acid sequence: CASSQDLATSGLIYNEQFF.